Below are 3 T cell receptor beta chains sequenced from a single sample in a study of OX40 agonist ivuxolimab in advanced cancers. Generated by immunoSEQ multiplex PCR, the TCRdb table keeps only in-frame clones and is missing some. The data contain tens of thousands of clones, approximately 90% of them singletons. The sample in question was CD4+ or CD8+ T cells sorted from blood, obtained in a trial of the OX40 agonist ivuxolimab. These receptors were obtained from an adult with an advanced solid tumor such as melanoma, head and neck, liver or kidney cancer.

This chain joins TRBV2 and TRBJ1-3, with a tentative D call TRBD1 (5 bases). Between the trimmed V and J ends, which lost 6 bases and 5 bases, there was a span of 14 bases. CDR1 is SNHLY, CDR2 FYNNEI, per germline. This CDR3 comprises 14 residues. This CDR3 reads CASSDRVARNTIYF. The CDR3 DNA is TGTGCCAGCAGCGACAGAGTAGCGAGAAACACCATATATTTT. The full variable domain, in which reference TRBV2 and TRBJ1-3 provide the parts outside the CDR3, is EPEVTQTPSHQVTQMGQEVILRCVPISNHLYFYWYRQILGQKVEFLVSFYNNEISEKSEIFDDQFSVERPDGSNFTLKIRSTKLEDSAMYFCASSDRVARNTIYFGEGSWLTVV.

This rearrangement joins TRBV29-1 to TRBJ2-1; a possible D gene is TRBD1 (6 bases). Germline V gene data show CDR1 as SQVTM and CDR2 as ANQGSEA. Trimming removed 4 bases at V and 8 bases at J, with 12 bases between. This CDR3 has 12 amino acids. DNA of the CDR3: TGCAGCGTTGGACAGGATGCATATGAGCAGTTCTTC. This codes for CSVGQDAYEQFF.

This chain joins TRBV15 and TRBJ2-7; a possible D gene is TRBD1 (6 bases). Trimming stripped 5 bases from V and 1 base from J, with 9 bases between. This CDR3 region has 13 residues. Germline V gene data show CDR1 as LNHNV and CDR2 as YYDKDF (reference sequence). The CDR3 spells CATSEGDSYEQYF. CDR3 sequence (DNA): TGTGCCACCAGCGAGGGGGATTCCTACGAGCAGTACTTC.